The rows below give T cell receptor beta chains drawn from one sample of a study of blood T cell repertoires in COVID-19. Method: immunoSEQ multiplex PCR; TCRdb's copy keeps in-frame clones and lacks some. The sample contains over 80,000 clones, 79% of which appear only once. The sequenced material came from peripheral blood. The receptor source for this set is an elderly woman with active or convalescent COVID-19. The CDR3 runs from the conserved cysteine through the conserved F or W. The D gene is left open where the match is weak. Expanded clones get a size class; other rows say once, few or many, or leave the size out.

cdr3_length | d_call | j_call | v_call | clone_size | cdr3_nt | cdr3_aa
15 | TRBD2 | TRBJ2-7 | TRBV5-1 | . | TGCGCCAGCAGCTTGGGGACTAGCGGGAGCTACGAGCAGTACTTC | CASSLGTSGSYEQYF
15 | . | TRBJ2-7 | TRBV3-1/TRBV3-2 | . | TGTGCCAGCAGCCCCAGACAGGTCCTCTCCTACGAGCAGTACTTC | CASSPRQVLSYEQYF
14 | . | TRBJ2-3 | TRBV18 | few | TGTGCCAGCTCATATAAGCGGCTCGCAGATACGCAGTATTTT | CASSYKRLADTQYF
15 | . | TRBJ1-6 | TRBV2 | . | TGTGCCAGCAGTGCTTTTGCGGGGGATAATTCACCCCTCCACTTT | CASSAFAGDNSPLHF
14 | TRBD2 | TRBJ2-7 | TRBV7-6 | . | TGTGCCAGCAGCACCGGGACTAGCGGTCCGCCTCGGTACTTC | CASSTGTSGPPRYF
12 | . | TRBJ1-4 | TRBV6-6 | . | TGTGCCAGCAGTGCTTCAATCGAGAGACTGTTTTTT | CASSASIERLFF
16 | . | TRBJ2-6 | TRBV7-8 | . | TGTGCCAGCAGCTTAACGACAGACTCTGGGGCCAACGTCCTGACTTTC | CASSLTTDSGANVLTF
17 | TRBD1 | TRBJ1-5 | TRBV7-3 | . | TGTGCCAGCAGCCCACACAGGGGGCCGGATGGCAATCAGCCCCAGCATTTT | CASSPHRGPDGNQPQHF
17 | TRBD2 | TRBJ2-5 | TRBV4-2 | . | TGTGCCAGCAGCCAAGGGTCGGGAGCGGGGGTACAAGAGACCCAGTACTTC | CASSQGSGAGVQETQYF
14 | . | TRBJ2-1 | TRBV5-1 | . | TGCGCCAGCAGCCCCGGAGGGCCTTTCAATGAGCAGTTCTTC | CASSPGGPFNEQFF
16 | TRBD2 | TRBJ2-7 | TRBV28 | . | TGTGCCAGCAGACCACCAGGGTCTAGCGGGGCCTACGAGCAGTACTTC | CASRPPGSSGAYEQYF
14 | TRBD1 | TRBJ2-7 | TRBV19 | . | TGTGCCAGTAGCCGGGACAGGGCGATCTACGAGCAGTACTTC | CASSRDRAIYEQYF
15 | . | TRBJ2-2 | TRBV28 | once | TGTGCCAGCAACCCCTGGCGGGGAGGTACCGGGGAGCTGTTTTTT | CASNPWRGGTGELFF
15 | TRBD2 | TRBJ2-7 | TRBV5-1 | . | TGCGCCAGCAGCTTGTCCGGGGGAGGGTCCTACGAGCAGTACTTC | CASSLSGGGSYEQYF
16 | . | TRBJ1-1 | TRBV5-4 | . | TGTGCCAGCAGCTTGGGGGCAGGGAATGTTTTCACTGAAGCTTTCTTT | CASSLGAGNVFTEAFF
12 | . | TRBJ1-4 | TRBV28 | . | TGTGCCAGCAGCCCACAGGTTGAAAAACTGTTTTTT | CASSPQVEKLFF
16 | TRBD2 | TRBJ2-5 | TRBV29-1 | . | TGCAGCGTGGGGGGCCCGACTAGCGGGAGCCAAGAGACCCAGTACTTC | CSVGGPTSGSQETQYF
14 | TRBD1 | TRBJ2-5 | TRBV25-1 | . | TGTGCCAGCAGGACAGGGGGCAATGGGGAGACCCAGTACTTC | CASRTGGNGETQYF
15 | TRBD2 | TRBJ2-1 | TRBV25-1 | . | TGTGCCAGCAGTGCCACTAGCGGGCAATACAATGAGCAGTTCTTC | CASSATSGQYNEQFF
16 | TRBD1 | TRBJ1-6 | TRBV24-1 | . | TGTGCCACCAGTGACCCAAGGACAGGGGATAATTCACCCCTCCACTTT | CATSDPRTGDNSPLHF
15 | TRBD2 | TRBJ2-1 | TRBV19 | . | TGTGCCAGTAGTATAGCGACTAGCGGGAGAAATGAGCAGTTCTTC | CASSIATSGRNEQFF
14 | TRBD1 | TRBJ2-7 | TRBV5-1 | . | TGCGCCAGCAGCGTCGACAGGGGGTATGGCGAGCAGTACTTC | CASSVDRGYGEQYF
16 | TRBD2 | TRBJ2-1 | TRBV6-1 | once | TGTGCCAGCAGTGACTACTCGGGACTAGCGGGGGATGAGCAGTTCTTC | CASSDYSGLAGDEQFF
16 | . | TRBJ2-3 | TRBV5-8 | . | TGTGCCAGCAGCTTGGCTGGACACCCGAGCACAGATACGCAGTATTTT | CASSLAGHPSTDTQYF